This T cell receptor beta chain was sequenced in a study of T cell responses to AZD1222 COVID-19 vaccine. The data were produced by immunoSEQ multiplex PCR, yet TCRdb's version contains in-frame clones alone and is incomplete. The repertoire holds some 94,000 clones, with more than 70% as singletons. The study, taken as a whole, reports: Reportedly, nearly half of unique spike TCRs recognized epitopes outside B.1.351/B.1.1.7 mutations. Possibly, clonal diversity was underestimated; donors were largely white British and included more females. Baseline antibody screening turned up just a handful of seropositive AZD1222 recipients.

With regard to this clone: Antigen: not known.

The CDR3 consists of 15 residues. The germline V gene encodes CDR1 MNHEY and CDR2 SVGAGI. Trimming took 4 bases from V and 5 from J; bases not matched to a gene: 9. Sequenced material: peripheral blood, taken 28 days after the second AZD1222 dose. The chain combines TRBV6-5 with TRBJ2-5; 8 positions match TRBD2. The receptor was derived from an adult who received the AZD1222 COVID-19 vaccine. In nucleotides, the CDR3 is TGTGCCAGCAGTTCATCTAGCGGGCGTGGGGAGACCCAGTACTTC. Encoded protein: CASSSSSGRGETQYF.